A selection of T cell receptor beta chains follows, all from one sample in a study of blood T cell repertoires in COVID-19. Libraries were prepared by immunoSEQ multiplex PCR; TCRdb keeps only in-frame clonotypes and omits some of them. The profile shows about 670,000 clones, around 90% of them singletons. The sequenced sample consisted of peripheral blood. All receptors derive from a woman aged 18-29 years with acute or convalescent COVID-19. CDR3s include the opening cysteine and the closing phenylalanine or tryptophan. The order of the fields is V gene, clone size, D gene, J gene, CDR3 protein, CDR3 DNA. The D gene is left open where the match is weak. The size field is filled for only some rows; it gives once, few, many or a size class.

V: TRBV11-3
size: .
D: TRBD1
J: TRBJ2-2
CDR3: CASSLGQGIGELFF
DNA: TGTGCCAGCAGCTTAGGACAGGGGATCGGGGAGCTGTTTTTT

V: TRBV27
size: once
D: .
J: TRBJ2-7
CDR3: CASSLFAGRSYEQYF
DNA: TGTGCCAGCAGTTTATTCGCGGGCAGATCCTACGAGCAGTACTTC

V: TRBV11-2
size: .
D: TRBD1
J: TRBJ2-7
CDR3: CASSLPTGNLGYEQYF
DNA: TGTGCCAGCAGCTTACCGACAGGGAACCTCGGGTACGAGCAGTACTTC

V: TRBV4-1
size: .
D: TRBD1
J: TRBJ1-5
CDR3: CASSPGGVGWGNQPQHF
DNA: TGCGCCAGCAGCCCAGGGGGAGTGGGGTGGGGCAATCAGCCCCAGCATTTT

V: TRBV5-1
size: .
D: .
J: TRBJ2-7
CDR3: CASSPGRWVIRTAARNVEEQYF
DNA: TGCGCCAGCAGCCCGGGAAGGTGGGTAATTAGGACAGCCGCTCGGAATGTAGAAGAGCAGTACTTC

V: TRBV29-1
size: .
D: .
J: TRBJ1-2
CDR3: CSVEGRGNGYTF
DNA: TGCAGCGTTGAAGGTAGAGGGAACGGCTACACCTTC

V: TRBV10-3
size: .
D: .
J: TRBJ2-7
CDR3: CATQGGGFSYEQYF
DNA: TGTGCCACCCAAGGCGGCGGATTTTCCTACGAGCAGTACTTC

V: TRBV12-3/TRBV12-4
size: .
D: TRBD1
J: TRBJ1-1
CDR3: CASSGQVMAEAFF
DNA: TGTGCCAGCAGCGGACAGGTAATGGCTGAAGCTTTCTTT

V: TRBV19
size: .
D: TRBD1
J: TRBJ1-2
CDR3: CASSASTGGYGYTF
DNA: TGTGCCAGTAGTGCCTCTACAGGGGGCTATGGCTACACCTTC

V: TRBV2
size: .
D: .
J: TRBJ1-5
CDR3: CASSDLYSNQPQHF
DNA: TGTGCCAGCAGCGATCTATATAGCAATCAGCCCCAGCATTTT

V: TRBV7-9
size: .
D: .
J: TRBJ2-7
CDR3: CASSPGRWRASYEQYF
DNA: TGTGCCAGCAGCCCCGGACGGTGGCGGGCCTCCTACGAGCAGTACTTC

V: TRBV5-1
size: once
D: TRBD2
J: TRBJ2-5
CDR3: CASSLLTSGGQETQYF
DNA: TGCGCCAGCAGCTTGTTGACTAGCGGGGGCCAAGAGACCCAGTACTTC

V: TRBV9
size: .
D: .
J: TRBJ1-1
CDR3: CASSVGADMNTEAFF
DNA: TGTGCCAGCAGCGTAGGGGCAGACATGAACACTGAAGCTTTCTTT

V: TRBV2
size: .
D: TRBD1
J: TRBJ1-1
CDR3: CASQLAGTGFTEAFF
DNA: TGTGCCAGTCAACTTGCCGGGACAGGGTTTACTGAAGCTTTCTTT

V: TRBV24-1
size: .
D: TRBD1
J: TRBJ2-3
CDR3: CATTLKQGASTDTQYF
DNA: TGTGCCACCACCTTGAAACAGGGGGCTAGCACAGATACGCAGTATTTT

V: TRBV10-3
size: .
D: .
J: TRBJ2-3
CDR3: CAISEPRGSDTQYF
DNA: TGTGCCATCAGTGAGCCTCGGGGATCAGATACGCAGTATTTT

V: TRBV9
size: .
D: TRBD1
J: TRBJ1-2
CDR3: CASSLGTGQSYGYTF
DNA: TGTGCCAGCAGCTTGGGGACAGGGCAAAGCTATGGCTACACCTTC

V: TRBV14
size: few
D: .
J: TRBJ1-1
CDR3: CASSPGRNTEAFF
DNA: TGTGCCAGCAGCCCGGGAAGGAACACTGAAGCTTTCTTT

V: TRBV9
size: .
D: TRBD1
J: TRBJ2-1
CDR3: CASSFRDRENEQFF
DNA: TGTGCCAGCAGCTTCCGGGACAGGGAAAATGAGCAGTTCTTC

V: TRBV5-1
size: .
D: TRBD2
J: TRBJ2-1
CDR3: CASSLEPSGGPRDEQFF
DNA: TGCGCCAGCAGCTTGGAGCCTAGCGGGGGGCCGAGGGATGAGCAGTTCTTC

V: TRBV28
size: .
D: .
J: TRBJ1-2
CDR3: CASSFGGSLSGPNYGYTF
DNA: TGTGCCAGCAGTTTTGGAGGGTCCCTTAGTGGCCCTAACTATGGCTACACCTTC

V: TRBV7-2
size: .
D: .
J: TRBJ1-1
CDR3: CASSLNEGWVTEAFF
DNA: TGTGCCAGCAGCTTAAATGAGGGTTGGGTTACTGAAGCTTTCTTT

V: TRBV9
size: .
D: TRBD2
J: TRBJ2-2
CDR3: CASSPRTSGGANTGELFF
DNA: TGTGCCAGCAGCCCAAGAACTAGCGGGGGGGCGAACACCGGGGAGCTGTTTTTT

V: TRBV5-4
size: .
D: TRBD2
J: TRBJ2-1
CDR3: CASSIGTSAPRDEQFF
DNA: TGTGCCAGCAGCATCGGGACTAGCGCGCCTAGGGATGAGCAGTTCTTC

V: TRBV25-1
size: .
D: TRBD1
J: TRBJ1-1
CDR3: CASSPTPDRGLRCAFF
DNA: TGTGCCAGCAGCCCCACACCCGACAGGGGGCTCCGGTGCGCTTTCTTT

V: TRBV3-1/TRBV3-2
size: .
D: .
J: TRBJ1-1
CDR3: CASSQGYWALNTEAFF
DNA: TGTGCCAGCAGCCAAGGGTACTGGGCACTGAACACTGAAGCTTTCTTT

V: TRBV18
size: .
D: .
J: TRBJ1-1
CDR3: CASSSGVTEAFF
DNA: TGTGCCAGCTCATCAGGGGTTACTGAAGCTTTCTTT

V: TRBV29-1
size: .
D: .
J: TRBJ1-2
CDR3: CSVGPPDSLANYGYTF
DNA: TGCAGCGTTGGACCTCCGGACTCCCTAGCTAACTATGGCTACACCTTC

V: TRBV6-5
size: .
D: TRBD1
J: TRBJ1-5
CDR3: CASSETGGGQPQHF
DNA: TGTGCCAGCAGCGAGACAGGGGGTGGTCAGCCCCAGCATTTT

V: TRBV24-1
size: .
D: TRBD1
J: TRBJ1-5
CDR3: CATSDARTGEVNQPQHF
DNA: TGTGCCACCAGTGATGCTAGGACAGGGGAGGTTAATCAGCCCCAGCATTTT

V: TRBV29-1
size: once
D: TRBD1
J: TRBJ2-5
CDR3: CSVEGGQGRETQYF
DNA: TGCAGCGTTGAAGGAGGACAGGGAAGGGAGACCCAGTACTTC

V: TRBV27
size: once
D: TRBD1
J: TRBJ1-1
CDR3: CASSTGAFTEAFF
DNA: TGTGCCAGCAGTACAGGGGCCTTCACTGAAGCTTTCTTT

V: TRBV4-1
size: .
D: TRBD1
J: TRBJ1-2
CDR3: CASSQDLPRGYGYTF
DNA: TGCGCCAGCAGCCAAGACCTCCCCAGGGGGTACGGCTACACCTTC

V: TRBV5-5
size: .
D: TRBD1
J: TRBJ1-6
CDR3: CASSLEGTGFSPLHF
DNA: TGTGCCAGCAGCTTGGAAGGGACAGGGTTTTCACCCCTCCACTTT

V: TRBV12-3/TRBV12-4
size: .
D: .
J: TRBJ1-1
CDR3: CASSPWSSAEAFF
DNA: TGTGCCAGCAGTCCGTGGTCTAGCGCTGAAGCTTTCTTT

V: TRBV5-6
size: .
D: .
J: TRBJ1-3
CDR3: CASSDLTAPSGNTIYF
DNA: TGTGCCAGCAGCGATCTAACTGCGCCCTCTGGAAACACCATATATTTT

V: TRBV5-6
size: .
D: .
J: TRBJ2-7
CDR3: CASSLTPRGYEQYF
DNA: TGTGCCAGCAGCTTGACACCGCGGGGATACGAGCAGTACTTC

V: TRBV29-1
size: .
D: .
J: TRBJ2-6
CDR3: CSVFDPARNTGANVLTF
DNA: TGCAGCGTTTTCGACCCGGCGAGGAACACCGGGGCCAACGTCCTGACTTTC

V: TRBV11-2
size: .
D: TRBD2
J: TRBJ2-5
CDR3: CASSSYRLAGGIRETQYF
DNA: TGTGCCAGCAGCTCCTACCGGCTAGCGGGGGGGATCCGGGAGACCCAGTACTTC

V: TRBV5-4
size: .
D: .
J: TRBJ2-3
CDR3: CASSFGGLGGTDTQYF
DNA: TGTGCCAGCAGCTTCGGAGGGCTTGGAGGGACAGATACGCAGTATTTT

V: TRBV18
size: .
D: .
J: TRBJ1-4
CDR3: CASSPVAGETTNEKLFF
DNA: TGTGCCAGCTCACCGGTCGCCGGGGAGACAACTAATGAAAAACTGTTTTTT

V: TRBV4-1
size: .
D: .
J: TRBJ1-3
CDR3: CASSQFVIRRQAKGNTIYF
DNA: TGCGCCAGCAGCCAATTCGTAATTCGTAGACAAGCTAAAGGAAACACCATATATTTT

V: TRBV21-1
size: .
D: .
J: TRBJ2-3
CDR3: CASSTGRLADTQYF
DNA: TGTGCCAGCAGCACCGGACGCCTAGCCGATACGCAGTATTTT

V: TRBV2
size: once
D: TRBD1
J: TRBJ1-2
CDR3: CASSGTGGRESGYTF
DNA: TGTGCCAGCAGTGGGACAGGGGGCAGGGAAAGTGGCTACACCTTC

V: TRBV4-2
size: .
D: .
J: TRBJ1-2
CDR3: CASSQAGVDGYTF
DNA: TGTGCCAGCAGCCAAGCAGGGGTTGATGGCTACACCTTC

V: TRBV7-3
size: .
D: TRBD1
J: TRBJ2-6
CDR3: CASRDRESSGANVLTF
DNA: TGTGCCAGCAGGGACAGGGAATCCTCTGGGGCCAACGTCCTGACTTTC

V: TRBV14
size: .
D: .
J: TRBJ1-2
CDR3: CASSQAGNYGYTF
DNA: TGTGCCAGCAGCCAAGCGGGTAACTATGGCTACACCTTC

V: TRBV18
size: .
D: .
J: TRBJ2-3
CDR3: CASSARDSRRADTQYF
DNA: TGTGCCAGCTCAGCCCGGGACTCCCGGAGGGCAGATACGCAGTATTTT

V: TRBV9
size: .
D: .
J: TRBJ2-2
CDR3: CASSGTGGELFF
DNA: TGTGCCAGCAGCGGGACTGGCGGGGAGCTGTTTTTT

V: TRBV6-2/TRBV6-3
size: few
D: .
J: TRBJ1-6
CDR3: CASSYTGPRSPLHF
DNA: TGTGCCAGCAGTTACACAGGGCCGAGGTCACCCCTCCACTTT

V: TRBV27
size: .
D: .
J: TRBJ1-3
CDR3: CASSRGNTIYF
DNA: TGTGCCAGCAGTCGGGGAAACACCATATATTTT

V: TRBV27
size: .
D: TRBD1
J: TRBJ1-2
CDR3: CASSLDDRGLNGYTF
DNA: TGTGCCAGCAGTTTAGATGACAGGGGCCTCAACGGCTACACCTTC

V: TRBV5-5
size: .
D: TRBD2
J: TRBJ2-1
CDR3: CASSSLAGGYNEQFF
DNA: TGTGCCAGCAGCTCCCTAGCGGGGGGTTACAATGAGCAGTTCTTC

V: TRBV7-2
size: .
D: TRBD2
J: TRBJ2-3
CDR3: CASSPRAGAITDTQYF
DNA: TGTGCCAGCAGCCCTCGAGCGGGGGCCATCACAGATACGCAGTATTTT

V: TRBV27
size: .
D: TRBD1
J: TRBJ1-5
CDR3: CATNSQGAGGNQPQHF
DNA: TGTGCCACCAACTCCCAGGGGGCGGGAGGCAATCAGCCCCAGCATTTT